This T cell receptor beta chain was retrieved from a study of Ad26.COV2.S vaccination and SARS-CoV-2 variants. The treatment here: over 15 received Ad26.COV2.S at low or high dose, single or two shots; about 5 received placebo; per-sample allocation not given. Day 63 after the first vaccine or placebo injection was the time point for sampling. Immunization relied on an Ad26 vector, which expressed Wuhan-strain SARS-CoV-2 spike. The V and J ends lost 0 bases and 5 bases respectively, with 11 bases between them. Germline V gene lookup returns CDR1 SGHDT and CDR2 YYEEEE. CDR3 length equals 14 residues. The data were produced by immunoSEQ multiplex PCR, yet TCRdb's version contains in-frame clones alone and is incomplete. The data show 440,000 or so clones, with roughly 90% seen just once and more than 1.5% held by the top ten.

This receptor was taken from a person between 18 and 59 years old who received the Ad26.COV2.S COVID-19 vaccine or a placebo. The chain links TRBV5-6 to TRBJ2-5; D remains ambiguous. This specimen was peripheral blood, taken in a trial of Ad26.COV2.S vaccine versus placebo. CDR3 sequence: CASSLESSRETQYF. CDR3 in DNA: TGTGCCAGCAGCTTGGAGAGCTCCCGCGAGACCCAGTACTTC.